The 25 T cell receptor beta chains below were found in one sample sequenced in a study of CD8+ T cells in alopecia areata. Treatment meaning: oral pan-JAK inhibitor, 5-10 mg twice daily. RNA, once extracted, was reverse transcribed into cDNA for use as the sequencing template. Data came from immunoSEQ multiplex PCR; TCRdb stores just in-frame clones and leaves some out. The sample consists of approximately 140,000 clones, roughly nine tenths of them appearing once. This specimen was CD8+ T cells sorted from blood, taken at week 4, from a patient treated with tofacitinib. Receptor source: a human donor with alopecia areata.

In this sample, this clone turned up a few times. This chain uses TRBV19 with TRBJ2-7; unclear D gene. The CDR3 spans 13 residues. CDR1 and CDR2 from the germline V gene are LNHDA and SQIVND (reference sequence). The V end lost 3 bases, the J end lost 8 bases, and 14 bases lay between the germline ends. In nucleotides, the CDR3 is TGTGCCAGTAGTATGGTACCTTCGGAGCAGCAGTACTTC. Its translation: CASSMVPSEQQYF.

J is TRBJ2-1 and V is TRBV7-2; D is possibly TRBD2 (7 bases). V lost 9 bases, J lost 5 bases, and 14 bases lay in between. Germline CDR1 and CDR2: SGHTA and FQGNSA. The CDR3 loop spans 13 amino acids. The CDR3, as DNA: TGTGCCAGAAGCGGGACACACAACAATGAGCAGTTCTTC. Translated, it gives CARSGTHNNEQFF. Complete variable domain (other parts from reference TRBV7-2 and TRBJ2-1): GAGVSQSPSNKVTEKGKDVELRCDPISGHTALYWYRQSLGQGLEFLIYFQGNSAPDKSGLPSDRFSAERTGGSVSTLTIQRTQQEDSAVYLCARSGTHNNEQFFGPGTRLTVL.

V usage is TRBV7-8 and J usage is TRBJ2-7, with D hard to call. The CDR3 loop spans 13 amino acids. CDR1 is SGHVS, CDR2 FQNEAQ, per germline. V was cut by 1 base and J by 2 bases, with 6 bases left in between. CDR3 residues: CASSLGRAYEQYF. The CDR3 region has the DNA TGTGCCAGCAGCTTAGGGCGTGCCTACGAGCAGTACTTC.

The chain joins TRBV19 to TRBJ2-1; D might be TRBD1 (5 bases). The CDR3 length is 15 residues. The germline gives CDR1 LNHDA, CDR2 SQIVND (reference sequence). V lost 3 bases to trimming and J lost 4 bases, with 13 bases between them. The CDR3 region is CASSILAGWYNEQFF. The CDR3 region has the DNA TGTGCCAGTAGTATTCTGGCAGGGTGGTACAATGAGCAGTTCTTC.

The gene calls are TRBV7-9 and TRBJ2-7; either TRBD1 or TRBD2 may supply D (5 bases each). This CDR3 is 18 amino acids long. Trimming pared 3 bases from V and 7 bases from J, leaving 28 bases between. Germline lookup yields CDR1 SEHNR and CDR2 FQNEAQ (reference sequence). The CDR3 sequence is CASSFRWVEGRGEREQYF. DNA for the CDR3: TGTGCCAGCAGCTTCCGTTGGGTCGAGGGACGAGGTGAGAGGGAGCAGTACTTC.

This chain uses TRBV14 with TRBJ1-5; D is possibly TRBD1 (6 bases). V lost 1 base and J lost 0, with 16 bases in between. This CDR3 spans 18 amino acids. Germline loops: CDR1 SGHDN, CDR2 FVKESK. CDR3 in amino acids: CASSQGREGDDSNQPQHF. The CDR3 nucleotides read TGTGCCAGCAGCCAAGGGAGGGAGGGGGACGATAGCAATCAGCCCCAGCATTTT.

This clone was observed a few times. V gene TRBV29-1 combines with J gene TRBJ2-7; a possible D gene is TRBD1 (6 bases). The CDR3 runs 12 residues. Germline V CDR1 and CDR2: SQVTM, ANQGSEA. The V and J ends lost 4 bases and 3 bases respectively, with 10 bases between them. The CDR3: CSVVEDSYEQYF. The CDR3, as DNA: TGCAGCGTTGTGGAGGACAGCTACGAGCAGTACTTC.

The CDR3 is CASAPYGGAELFF. The CDR3 coding sequence is TGTGCCAGCGCACCTTACGGAGGGGCAGAACTGTTTTTT. This chain connects TRBV19 to TRBJ1-4; TRBD1 might be the D (5 bases). The CDR3 runs to 13 residues. Germline values: CDR1 LNHDA, CDR2 SQIVND (reference sequence). V gave up 9 bases and J gave up 12 bases, with 20 bases separating them.

The chain uses TRBV10-3 and TRBJ2-7; TRBD2 is a possible D gene (6 bases). CDR1 is ENHRY and CDR2 is SYGVKD in the germline V gene. Trimming left V 5 bases short and J 3 bases short, with 11 bases between. The CDR3 runs to 13 residues. The CDR3: CAISRDFLYEQYF. For the CDR3, the DNA is TGTGCCATCAGTAGGGACTTTCTCTACGAGCAGTACTTC.

The chain carries TRBV7-8 and TRBJ1-5; D gene ambiguous. Trimming took off 0 bases at V and 4 bases at J, with 7 bases between the two ends. CDR1 and CDR2 from the germline V gene are SGHVS and FQNEAQ. CDR3 length equals 14 residues. The CDR3 is CASSLASANQPQHF. The DNA of the CDR3 is TGTGCCAGCAGCTTAGCCTCCGCGAATCAGCCCCAGCATTTT.

This chain connects TRBV25-1 to TRBJ2-7, with D uncertain. The CDR3 spans 15 residues. CDR1 MGHDK and CDR2 SYGVNS come from the germline V gene. Trimming pared 1 base from V and 2 bases from J, leaving 12 bases between. The CDR3 spells CASSESGRFPYEQYF. CDR3 in DNA: TGTGCCAGCAGTGAATCGGGCAGGTTCCCCTACGAGCAGTACTTC.

This chain joins TRBV6-1 and TRBJ2-1; D unclear. The germline CDR1 and CDR2 sequences are MNHNS and SASEGT. The CDR3 consists of 12 residues. CDR3 nucleotides: TGTGGGGCAGCCGACGGGCGCAATGAGCAGTTCTTC. Translated: CGAADGRNEQFF.

The chain joins TRBV9 to TRBJ1-1, with TRBD1 matching over 9 bases. V shed 4 bases and J 4 bases; nucleotides not matched to a gene: 8. The CDR3 totals 15 residues. The germline CDR1 and CDR2 sequences are SGDLS and YYNGEE. CDR3 bases: TGTGCCAGCAGCCCCCGGACAGGGGTTGGCACTGAAGCTTTCTTT. It yields the protein CASSPRTGVGTEAFF.

This rearrangement joins TRBV7-9 to TRBJ2-5; D uncertain. The germline V gene has CDR1 SEHNR and CDR2 FQNEAQ (reference sequence). This CDR3 is built from 12 residues. V gave up 5 bases and J gave up 4 bases, with 8 bases separating them. The chain's CDR3 is CASSIALETQYF. CDR3 DNA sequence: TGTGCCAGCAGCATCGCGCTAGAGACCCAGTACTTC.

The chain is built from TRBV29-1 and TRBJ2-1; 10 bases are a match to TRBD2. V shed 4 bases and J 7 bases; nucleotides not matched to a gene: 7. The CDR3 length is 14 residues. CDR1 and CDR2 from the germline V gene are SQVTM and ANQGSEA. CDR3 in DNA: TGCAGCGTTGCGTCTGCTAGCGGGAGTAATGAGCAGTTCTTC. Translation: CSVASASGSNEQFF.

There are a few counts of this clone. This chain connects TRBV29-1 to TRBJ2-7, with TRBD1 as a possible D gene (5 bases). The CDR3 runs to 13 residues. CDR1 and CDR2 (germline): SQVTM, ANQGSEA. Trimming stripped 6 bases from V and 2 bases from J, with 14 bases between. The chain's CDR3 is CSVTDRIAYEQYF. The CDR3 DNA reads as TGCAGCGTCACTGACAGAATCGCCTACGAGCAGTACTTC.

The chain uses TRBV6-5 and TRBJ2-7; D gene unclear. The CDR3 spans 14 residues. Trimming took 2 bases from V and 5 from J, leaving 13 bases between them. Germline CDR1 reads MNHEY; CDR2 reads SVGAGI. The CDR3 reads CASSYILTPDEQYF. The CDR3 DNA sequence: TGTGCCAGCAGTTACATCCTAACTCCCGACGAGCAGTACTTC.

V gene TRBV19 combines with J gene TRBJ1-1; weak D call: TRBD1 (5 bases). This CDR3 has 14 residues. The V gene's germline CDR1 is LNHDA and CDR2 SQIVND (reference sequence). V gave up 4 bases and J gave up 4 bases, with 13 bases separating them. CDR3 sequence: CASSSRDGVTEAFF. For the CDR3, the DNA is TGTGCCAGTAGTAGCAGGGATGGGGTCACTGAAGCTTTCTTT.

The V gene is TRBV10-3, the J gene TRBJ2-6; D might be TRBD2 (6 bases). V was trimmed by 8 bases and J by 3 bases, leaving 8 bases between them. Looked up from germline, CDR1 is ENHRY and CDR2 is SYGVKD. The CDR3 is 13 residues long. The CDR3 here is CAIRDFGANVLTF. The CDR3 DNA reads TGTGCCATCCGGGACTTTGGGGCCAACGTCCTGACTTTC.

The chain employs TRBV20-1 and TRBJ2-7; tentatively, D is TRBD2 (6 bases). The CDR3 contains 11 residues. The germline V and J ends were trimmed by 7 bases and 6 bases, with 13 bases remaining between them. CDR1 is DFQATT, CDR2 SNEGSKA, per germline (reference sequence). CDR3 region: CSVRERGEQYF. CDR3 DNA: TGCAGTGTCCGGGAGAGGGGCGAGCAGTACTTC.

V and J are TRBV29-1 and TRBJ1-2, with unresolved D. The CDR3 spans 10 residues. V dropped 4 bases and J dropped 7 bases, with 7 bases sitting between them. The V gene's germline CDR1 is SQVTM and CDR2 ANQGSEA. DNA for the CDR3: TGCAGCGTTGCCGAGGCTGGCTACACCTTC. Amino acid sequence: CSVAEAGYTF.

The chain has TRBV7-9 and TRBJ2-7; perhaps D is TRBD1 or TRBD2 (5 bases each). Looked up from germline, CDR1 is SEHNR and CDR2 is FQNEAQ (reference sequence). The CDR3 loop spans 13 amino acids. V lost 4 bases and J lost 0, with 7 bases in between. The CDR3 region has the DNA TGTGCCAGCAGCTCCGGGACCTCCTACGAGCAGTACTTC. Amino acids: CASSSGTSYEQYF. The variable domain in full, completed from reference TRBV7-9 and TRBJ2-7, reads DTGVSQNPRHKITKRGQNVTFRCDPISEHNRLYWYRQTLGQGPEFLTYFQNEAQLEKSRLLSDRFSAERPKGSFSTLEIQRTEQGDSAMYLCASSSGTSYEQYFGPGTRLTVT.

The rearrangement links TRBV30 to TRBJ2-7; D assignment may be TRBD1 or TRBD2 (5 bases each). The CDR3 spans 12 residues. CDR1 is GTSNPN and CDR2 is SVGIG in the germline V gene (reference sequence). V lost 2 bases and J lost 7, with 12 bases in between. CDR3 sequence: CAWSWDRGEQYF. The CDR3 DNA sequence: TGTGCCTGGAGTTGGGACCGAGGAGAGCAGTACTTC.

The gene calls are TRBV15 and TRBJ2-2; TRBD2 matches at 7 bases. In germline, CDR1 is LNHNV, CDR2 YYDKDF (reference sequence). Unmatched junction bases numbered 12, after V lost 3 bases and J lost 8 bases. This CDR3 is 16 amino acids long. The CDR3: CATSRARGTMLGELFF. The CDR3 nucleotides read TGTGCCACCAGCAGGGCCCGTGGGACTATGTTGGGGGAGCTGTTTTTT.

The count of this clone is one. The rearrangement links TRBV19 to TRBJ2-7; no reliable D call. The germline V and J ends were trimmed by 4 bases and 5 bases, with 6 bases remaining between them. Germline-derived CDR1 and CDR2 are LNHDA and SQIVND (reference sequence). The CDR3 loop spans 11 amino acids. The CDR3 here is CASSNHNEQYF. The CDR3 DNA reads as TGTGCCAGTAGTAACCATAACGAGCAGTACTTC.